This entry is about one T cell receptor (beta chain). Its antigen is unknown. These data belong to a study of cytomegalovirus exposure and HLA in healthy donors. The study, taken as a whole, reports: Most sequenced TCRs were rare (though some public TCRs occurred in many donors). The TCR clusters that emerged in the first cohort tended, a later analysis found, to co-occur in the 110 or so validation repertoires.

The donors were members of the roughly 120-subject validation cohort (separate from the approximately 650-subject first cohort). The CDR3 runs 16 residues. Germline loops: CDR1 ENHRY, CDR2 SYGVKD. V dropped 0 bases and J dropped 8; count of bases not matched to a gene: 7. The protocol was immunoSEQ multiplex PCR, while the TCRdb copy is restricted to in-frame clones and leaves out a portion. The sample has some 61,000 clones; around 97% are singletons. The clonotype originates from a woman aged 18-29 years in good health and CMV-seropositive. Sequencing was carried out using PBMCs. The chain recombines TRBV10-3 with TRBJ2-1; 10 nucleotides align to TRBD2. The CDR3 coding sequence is TGTGCCATCAGTGAGTCTGCTAGCGGGAGTCTCCATGAGCAGTTCTTC. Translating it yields CAISESASGSLHEQFF.